This T cell receptor beta chain stems from a study of blood T cell repertoires in COVID-19. At the level of the study: The study drew acute and convalescent COVID-19 samples from the United States, Italy and Spain.

The repertoire was sequenced with immunoSEQ multiplex PCR; TCRdb's copy has only in-frame clones and lacks some. The sample includes around 180,000 clones, around 82% of them seen just once. V lost 5 bases and J 9 bases, leaving 9 bases between the germline ends. CDR3 length: 11 amino acids. Germline loops: CDR1 KGHDR, CDR2 SFDVKD. The clonotype comes from a woman between 50 and 59 years old with acute COVID-19. The chain is built from TRBV24-1 and TRBJ1-1; tentatively, D is TRBD1 (5 bases). Sequences were obtained from PBMCs or T cells enriched from blood (not recorded which). The CDR3 coding sequence is TGTGCCACCAGTGCAGGGTGGCAAGCTTTCTTT. It translates to CATSAGWQAFF.